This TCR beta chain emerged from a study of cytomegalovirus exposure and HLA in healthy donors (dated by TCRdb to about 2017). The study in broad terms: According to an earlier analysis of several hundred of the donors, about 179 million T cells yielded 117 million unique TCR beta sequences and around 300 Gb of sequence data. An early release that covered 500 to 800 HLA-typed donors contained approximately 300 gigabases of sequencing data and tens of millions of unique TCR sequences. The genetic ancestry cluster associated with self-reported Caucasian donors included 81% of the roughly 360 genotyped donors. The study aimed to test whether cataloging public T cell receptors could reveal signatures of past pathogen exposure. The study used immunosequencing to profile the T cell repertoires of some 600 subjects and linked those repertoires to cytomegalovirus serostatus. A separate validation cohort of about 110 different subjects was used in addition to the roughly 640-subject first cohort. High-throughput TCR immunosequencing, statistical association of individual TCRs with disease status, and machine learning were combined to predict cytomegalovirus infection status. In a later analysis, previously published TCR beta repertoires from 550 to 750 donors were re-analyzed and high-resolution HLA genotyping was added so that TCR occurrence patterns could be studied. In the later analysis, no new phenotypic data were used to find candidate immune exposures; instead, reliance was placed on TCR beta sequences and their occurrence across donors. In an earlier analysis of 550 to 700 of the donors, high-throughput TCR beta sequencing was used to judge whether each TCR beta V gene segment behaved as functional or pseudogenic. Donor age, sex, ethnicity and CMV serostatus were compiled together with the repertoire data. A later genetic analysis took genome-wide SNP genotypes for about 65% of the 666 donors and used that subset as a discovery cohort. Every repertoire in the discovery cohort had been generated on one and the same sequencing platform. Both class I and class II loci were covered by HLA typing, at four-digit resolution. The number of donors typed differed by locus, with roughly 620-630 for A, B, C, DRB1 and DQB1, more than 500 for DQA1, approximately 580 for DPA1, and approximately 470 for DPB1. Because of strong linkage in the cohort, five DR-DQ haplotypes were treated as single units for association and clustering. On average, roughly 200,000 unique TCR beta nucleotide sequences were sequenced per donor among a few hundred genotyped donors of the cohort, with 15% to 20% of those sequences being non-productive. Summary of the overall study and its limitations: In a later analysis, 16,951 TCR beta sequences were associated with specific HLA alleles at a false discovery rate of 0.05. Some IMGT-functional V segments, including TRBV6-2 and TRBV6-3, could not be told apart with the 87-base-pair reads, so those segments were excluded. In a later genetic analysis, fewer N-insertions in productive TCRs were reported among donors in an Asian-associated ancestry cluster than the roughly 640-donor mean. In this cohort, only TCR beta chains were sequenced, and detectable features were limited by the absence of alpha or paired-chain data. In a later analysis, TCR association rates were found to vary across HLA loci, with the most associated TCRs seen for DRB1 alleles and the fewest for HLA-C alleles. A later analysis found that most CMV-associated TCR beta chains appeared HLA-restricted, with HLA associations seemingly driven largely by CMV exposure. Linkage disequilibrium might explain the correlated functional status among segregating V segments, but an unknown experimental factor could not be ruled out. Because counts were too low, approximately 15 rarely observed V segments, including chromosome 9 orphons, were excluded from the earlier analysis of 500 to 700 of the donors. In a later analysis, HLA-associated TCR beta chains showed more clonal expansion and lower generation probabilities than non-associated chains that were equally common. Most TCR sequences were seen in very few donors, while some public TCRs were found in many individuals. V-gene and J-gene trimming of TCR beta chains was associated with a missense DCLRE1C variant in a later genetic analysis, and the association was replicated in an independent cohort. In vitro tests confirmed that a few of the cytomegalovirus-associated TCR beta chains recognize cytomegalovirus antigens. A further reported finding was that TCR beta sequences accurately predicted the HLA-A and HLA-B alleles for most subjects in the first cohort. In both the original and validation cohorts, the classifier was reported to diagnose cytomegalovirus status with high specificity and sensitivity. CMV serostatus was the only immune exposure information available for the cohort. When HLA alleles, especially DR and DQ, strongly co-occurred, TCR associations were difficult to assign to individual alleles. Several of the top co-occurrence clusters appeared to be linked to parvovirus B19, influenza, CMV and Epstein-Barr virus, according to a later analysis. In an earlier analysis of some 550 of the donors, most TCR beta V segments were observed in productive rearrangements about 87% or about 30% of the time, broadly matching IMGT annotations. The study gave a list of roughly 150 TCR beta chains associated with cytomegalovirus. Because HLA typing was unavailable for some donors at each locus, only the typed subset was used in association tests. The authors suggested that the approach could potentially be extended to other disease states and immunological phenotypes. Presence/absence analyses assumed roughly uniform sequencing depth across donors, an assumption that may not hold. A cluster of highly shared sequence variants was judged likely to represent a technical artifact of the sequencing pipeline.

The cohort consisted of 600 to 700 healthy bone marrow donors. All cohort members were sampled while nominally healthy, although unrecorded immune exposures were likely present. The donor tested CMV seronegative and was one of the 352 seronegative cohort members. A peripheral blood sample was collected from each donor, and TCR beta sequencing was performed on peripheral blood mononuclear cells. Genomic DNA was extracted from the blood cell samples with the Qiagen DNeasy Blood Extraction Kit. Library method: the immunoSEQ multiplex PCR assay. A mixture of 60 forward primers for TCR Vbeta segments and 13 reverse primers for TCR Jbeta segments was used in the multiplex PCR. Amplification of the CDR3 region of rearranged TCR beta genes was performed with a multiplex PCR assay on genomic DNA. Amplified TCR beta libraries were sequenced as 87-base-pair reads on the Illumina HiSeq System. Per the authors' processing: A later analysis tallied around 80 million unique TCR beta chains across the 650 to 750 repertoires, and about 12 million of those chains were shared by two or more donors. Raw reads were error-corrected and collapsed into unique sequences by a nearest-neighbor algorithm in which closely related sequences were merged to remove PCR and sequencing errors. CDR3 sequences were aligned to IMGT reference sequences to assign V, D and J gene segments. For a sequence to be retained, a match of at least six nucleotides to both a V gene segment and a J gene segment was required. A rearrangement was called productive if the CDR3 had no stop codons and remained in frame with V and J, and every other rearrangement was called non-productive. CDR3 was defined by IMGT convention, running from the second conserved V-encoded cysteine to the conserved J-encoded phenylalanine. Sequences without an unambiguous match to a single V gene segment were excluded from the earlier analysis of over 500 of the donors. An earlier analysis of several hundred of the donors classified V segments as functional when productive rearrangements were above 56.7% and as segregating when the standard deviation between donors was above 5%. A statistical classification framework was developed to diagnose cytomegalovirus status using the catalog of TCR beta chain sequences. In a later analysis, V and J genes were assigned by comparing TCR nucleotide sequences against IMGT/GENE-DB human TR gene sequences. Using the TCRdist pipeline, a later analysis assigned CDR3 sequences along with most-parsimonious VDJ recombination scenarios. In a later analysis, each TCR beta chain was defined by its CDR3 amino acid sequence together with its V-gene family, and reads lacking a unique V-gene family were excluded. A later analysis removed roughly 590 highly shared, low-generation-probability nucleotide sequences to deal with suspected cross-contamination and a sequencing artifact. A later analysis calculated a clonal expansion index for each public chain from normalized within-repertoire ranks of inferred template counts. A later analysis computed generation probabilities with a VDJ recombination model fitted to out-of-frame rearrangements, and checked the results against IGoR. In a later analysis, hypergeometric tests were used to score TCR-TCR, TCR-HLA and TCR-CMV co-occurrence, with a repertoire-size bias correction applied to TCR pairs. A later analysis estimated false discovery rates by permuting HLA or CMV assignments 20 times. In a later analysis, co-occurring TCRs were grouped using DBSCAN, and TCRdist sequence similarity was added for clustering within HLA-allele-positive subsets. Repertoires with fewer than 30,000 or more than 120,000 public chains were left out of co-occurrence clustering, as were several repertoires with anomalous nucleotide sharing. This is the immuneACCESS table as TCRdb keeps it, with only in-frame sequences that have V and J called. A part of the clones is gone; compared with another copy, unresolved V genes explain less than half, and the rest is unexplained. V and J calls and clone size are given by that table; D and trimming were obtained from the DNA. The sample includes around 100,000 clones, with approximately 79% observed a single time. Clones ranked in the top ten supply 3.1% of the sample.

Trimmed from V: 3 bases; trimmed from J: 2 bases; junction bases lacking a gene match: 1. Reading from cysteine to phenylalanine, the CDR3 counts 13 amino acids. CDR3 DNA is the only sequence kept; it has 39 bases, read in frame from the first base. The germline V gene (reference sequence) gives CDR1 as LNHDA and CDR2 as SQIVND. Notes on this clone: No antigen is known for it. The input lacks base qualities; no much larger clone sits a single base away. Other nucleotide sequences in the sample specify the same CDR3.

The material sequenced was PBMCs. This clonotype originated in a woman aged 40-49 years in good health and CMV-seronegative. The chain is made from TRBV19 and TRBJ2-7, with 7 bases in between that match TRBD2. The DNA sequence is TGTGCCAGTAGTATGGGAGGGGCCTACGAGCAGTACTTC. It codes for CASSMGGAYEQYF.